This section outlines one TCR beta chain sequence together with its context. The record originates from a study of patients and donors after allogeneic stem cell transplantation. TCRdb redid the calling of the RT-PCR reads with MiXCR, one entry per CDR3 protein. Of roughly 150,000 distinct CDR3 sequences listed, approximately 22% are singletons. This CDR3 contains 14 residues. CDR1 is DFQATT and CDR2 is SNEGSKA in the germline V gene (reference sequence). V lost 4 bases and J 5 bases, leaving 17 bases between the germline ends. The V call is TRBV20-1, the J call TRBJ1-1, with D perhaps matching TRBD1 (5 bases). Sequencing was performed on blood, either unsorted or a sorted T cell fraction (not recorded which). The sequence was collected from a human donor who was either an allogeneic HSCT recipient or a stem cell or donor lymphocyte infusion donor (not recorded which). It is not recorded whose cells these are; they may come from a transplant donor. The CDR3: CSATGAPVETEAFF. The DNA of the CDR3 is TGCAGTGCTACTGGGGCCCCGGTAGAAACTGAAGCTTTCTTT.